Below are 24 T cell receptor beta chains sequenced from a single sample in a study of blood T cell repertoires in COVID-19. Here immunoSEQ multiplex PCR was the method, and the copy in TCRdb shows in-frame clones only, minus some. Seen here are approximately 180,000 clones, 85% to 90% observed once, and the top ten hold roughly 4.7%. Sequencing was performed on peripheral blood. The origin of the receptors is a human donor in a cohort sampled during active COVID-19.

V is TRBV7-2 and J is TRBJ2-7; a weak D match, TRBD1 (6 bases). The CDR3 totals 15 residues. Germline lookup yields CDR1 SGHTA and CDR2 FQGNSA. Trimming cost V 4 bases and J 3 bases, with 16 bases left between them. CDR3 nucleotide sequence: TGTGCCAGCAGCTCGTCCGGGACATCCAGCTACGAGCAGTACTTC. Its protein is CASSSSGTSSYEQYF.

The rearrangement joins TRBV27 to TRBJ1-3; D perhaps matches TRBD1 (6 bases). CDR1 MNHEY and CDR2 SMNVEV come from the germline V gene (reference sequence). This CDR3 contains 16 residues. Trimming shortened V by 3 bases and J by 2 bases, and 14 bases separated the two germline ends. The CDR3 nucleotides read TGTGCCAGCAGTTTCAGCGCCCGGACAGCTGGAAACACCATATATTTT. Encoded protein: CASSFSARTAGNTIYF.

The chain links TRBV9 to TRBJ2-1; TRBD2 aligns across 7 bases. Unmatched junction bases numbered 12, after V lost 0 bases and J lost 6 bases. The CDR3 has 17 residues. CDR1 SGDLS and CDR2 YYNGEE come from the germline V gene. CDR3 nucleotides: TGTGCCAGCAGCGTAGGTCAAGGCTCAAGGGAGGGCAATGAGCAGTTCTTC. Translated: CASSVGQGSREGNEQFF. Full variable domain (rest looked up from reference TRBV9 and TRBJ2-1): DSGVTQTPKHLITATGQRVTLRCSPRSGDLSVYWYQQSLDQGLQFLIQYYNGEERAKGNILERFSAQQFPDLHSELNLSSLELGDSALYFCASSVGQGSREGNEQFFGPGTRLTVL.

In its sample, this clone was seen once. The V gene is TRBV6-9, the J gene TRBJ2-1; 12 nucleotides match TRBD1. The CDR3 contains 16 residues. The J segment lost 7 bases and the V segment lost 7 bases, leaving 11 bases of the junction unmatched. Per the germline V gene, CDR1 is MNHGY and CDR2 is SVAAGI. As DNA, the CDR3 is TGTGCCAGCAAACTATATTGGGACAGGGGGCCGAATGAGCAGTTCTTC. Translated: CASKLYWDRGPNEQFF.

V usage is TRBV7-2 and J usage is TRBJ1-5, with D unclear. Germline V gene sequence: CDR1 SGHTA, CDR2 FQGNSA. Between the trimmed V and J ends, which lost 1 base and 3 bases, there was a span of 7 bases. This CDR3 contains 14 residues. The chain's CDR3 is CASSLGTDNQPQHF. DNA of the CDR3: TGTGCCAGCAGCTTAGGCACAGACAATCAGCCCCAGCATTTT.

The chain employs TRBV29-1 and TRBJ2-1, with 7 bases matching TRBD2. Germline V gene lookup returns CDR1 SQVTM and CDR2 ANQGSEA. The trim removed 6 bases at V and 8 bases at J, leaving 16 bases unmatched. This CDR3 contains 15 residues. CDR3 DNA: TGCAGCGTCCTAGGGGCGGGAGCGTCTTTATATGAGCAGTTCTTC. This gives the protein CSVLGAGASLYEQFF.

The chain uses TRBV5-6 and TRBJ2-7; TRBD1 is a possible D gene (7 bases). V lost 1 base, J lost 3 bases, and 14 bases lay in between. CDR1 and CDR2 (germline): SGHDT, YYEEEE. CDR3 length: 15 amino acids. CDR3 bases: TGTGCCAGCAGCTTGTTGCAGGGGGGATTCTACGAGCAGTACTTC. As protein: CASSLLQGGFYEQYF.

In this sample, this clone turned up once. V is TRBV19 and J is TRBJ1-1; 7 bases line up with TRBD1. V trimming: 6 bases; J trimming: 6 bases; junction bases outside the gene matches: 7. The CDR3 spans 13 residues. The germline V gene has CDR1 LNHDA and CDR2 SQIVND (reference sequence). CDR3 nucleotide sequence: TGTGCCAGTAGCACCAGGGGGTGGTCTGAAGCTTTCTTT. Its protein is CASSTRGWSEAFF.

The chain links TRBV15 to TRBJ1-6; D possibly corresponds to TRBD1 (5 bases). The germline CDR1 and CDR2 sequences are LNHNV and YYDKDF (reference sequence). V lost 4 bases to trimming and J lost 10 bases, with 20 bases between them. CDR3 length: 16 amino acids. The CDR3 DNA is TGTGCCACCAGCATGCGGCATGCAGGGTCGCGGTCACCCCTCCACTTT. Amino acid sequence: CATSMRHAGSRSPLHF.

This chain connects TRBV28 to TRBJ1-5, with a weak D call TRBD1 (5 bases). CDR1 MDHEN and CDR2 SYDVKM come from the germline V gene. The CDR3 is 12 amino acids. Trimming took off 3 bases at V and 7 bases at J, with 7 bases between the two ends. The CDR3: CASSLGGQPQHF. The DNA of the CDR3 is TGTGCCAGCAGTTTGGGGGGACAGCCCCAGCATTTT.

V usage is TRBV5-1 and J usage is TRBJ2-5; 14 bases agree with TRBD2. The trim removed 5 bases at V and 5 bases at J, leaving 17 bases unmatched. This CDR3 has 19 residues. Germline CDR1 is SGHRS and CDR2 is YFSETQ. CDR3 DNA: TGCGCCAGCAGATCCGGGACAGGGGGACTAGCGGGAGAGGTTGAGACCCAGTACTTC. Encoded protein: CASRSGTGGLAGEVETQYF.

The CDR3 region is CASSIDRGNSAGNTIYF. The CDR3 DNA follows: TGTGCCAGTAGTATAGACAGGGGCAATTCTGCTGGAAACACCATATATTTT. The chain combines TRBV19 with TRBJ1-3; tentatively, D is TRBD1 (6 bases). From germline, CDR1 is LNHDA and CDR2 SQIVND (reference sequence). The CDR3 is made up of 17 amino acids. V lost 0 bases and J lost 2, with 14 bases in between.

This clone appeared a single time. This chain uses TRBV5-1 with TRBJ1-5; the match to TRBD1 covers 7 bases. The CDR3 has 15 residues. V was pared by 0 bases and J by 1 base, with 1 base of the junction left unmatched. Germline loops: CDR1 SGHRS, CDR2 YFSETQ. Here the CDR3 DNA reads TGCGCCAGCAGCTTGGGACAGGGAAGCAATCAGCCCCAGCATTTT. Translating gives CASSLGQGSNQPQHF.

The V and J genes are TRBV7-9 and TRBJ1-5; 9 positions agree with TRBD1. CDR3 size: 16 residues. Germline V CDR1 and CDR2: SEHNR, FQNEAQ (reference sequence). Unmatched junction bases numbered 7, after V lost 5 bases and J lost 2 bases. The CDR3 region is CASSAGTGYGNQPQHF. The CDR3 DNA is TGTGCCAGCAGCGCCGGGACAGGGTATGGCAATCAGCCCCAGCATTTT.

This chain joins TRBV30 and TRBJ1-3; D might be TRBD1 (6 bases). V dropped 2 bases and J dropped 3 bases, with 14 bases sitting between them. This CDR3 region has 15 residues. The germline V gene has CDR1 GTSNPN and CDR2 SVGIG (reference sequence). The DNA of the CDR3 is TGTGCCTGGAGTCCTATAACAGGGCTTGGAAACACCATATATTTT. This codes for CAWSPITGLGNTIYF.

The V and J genes are TRBV30 and TRBJ1-4, with D tentatively TRBD1 (6 bases). Germline CDR1 GTSNPN, CDR2 SVGIG (reference sequence). The CDR3 is 16 amino acids. V gave up 1 base and J gave up 5 bases, with 17 bases separating them. CDR3 sequence reads: CAWSARLAQGNEKLFF. CDR3 sequence (DNA): TGTGCCTGGAGTGCTCGACTCGCCCAGGGGAATGAAAAACTGTTTTTT.

The gene calls are TRBV12-3 or TRBV12-4 and TRBJ1-2, with 8 nucleotides matching TRBD1. The CDR3 is 12 residues long. V was clipped by 5 bases and J by 6 bases; unmatched bases: 2. The CDR3 DNA sequence: TGTGCCAGCAGTCCGGGACAGGATGGCTACACCTTC. Translating it yields CASSPGQDGYTF.

The J gene is TRBJ1-5, the V gene TRBV30; TRBD1 might be the D (6 bases). CDR1 GTSNPN and CDR2 SVGIG come from the germline V gene (reference sequence). With 0 bases removed from V and 4 bases from J, the gap between germline ends came to 34 bases. The CDR3 covers 22 residues. DNA for the CDR3: TGTGCCTGGAGTGTACCGGTGCGGGTTCTGGGCACAGGGAGATTGTCAAATCAGCCCCAGCATTTT. Encoded protein: CAWSVPVRVLGTGRLSNQPQHF.

The chain joins TRBV6-1 to TRBJ2-7; D is perhaps TRBD2 (5 bases). Germline values: CDR1 MNHNS, CDR2 SASEGT. The CDR3 loop spans 15 amino acids. The ends were cut back, 0 bases at V and 3 bases at J, with 12 bases in the middle. CDR3 region: CASSEAPTGNYEQYF. The CDR3 nucleotides read TGTGCCAGCAGTGAAGCCCCCACGGGGAACTACGAGCAGTACTTC.

The chain is built from TRBV13 and TRBJ2-3, with D perhaps matching TRBD1 (6 bases). The CDR3 sequence is 15 residues long. The V end lost 5 bases, the J end lost 1 base, and 13 bases lay between the germline ends. CDR1 and CDR2 (germline): PRHDT, FYEKMQ (reference sequence). This CDR3 reads CASSISYRGTDTQYF. DNA for the CDR3: TGTGCCAGCAGCATCTCCTACAGGGGCACAGATACGCAGTATTTT.

The chain is built from TRBV28 and TRBJ2-3; 10 bases map to TRBD2. The J segment lost 4 bases and the V segment lost 5 bases, leaving 3 bases of the junction unmatched. The CDR3 covers 14 residues. Looked up from germline, CDR1 is MDHEN and CDR2 is SYDVKM. This CDR3 is CASSPSGGADTQYF. The CDR3, as DNA: TGTGCCAGCAGTCCTAGCGGGGGCGCAGATACGCAGTATTTT.

The chain uses TRBV7-8 and TRBJ1-1; D not certain. The CDR3 is 13 residues long. Germline V CDR1 and CDR2: SGHVS, FQNEAQ. V lost 6 bases to trimming and J lost 0 bases, with 8 bases between them. The CDR3 here is CASSRDMNTEAFF. The CDR3 DNA reads as TGTGCCAGCAGTCGAGACATGAACACTGAAGCTTTCTTT. Variable domain in full (rest from reference TRBV7-8 and TRBJ1-1): GAGVSQSPRYKVAKRGQDVALRCDPISGHVSLFWYQQALGQGPEFLTYFQNEAQLDKSGLPSDRFFAERPEGSVSTLKIQRTQQEDSAVYLCASSRDMNTEAFFGQGTRLTVV.

This CDR3 reads CASSQVLSGSSYNEQFF. CDR3 in DNA: TGCGCCAGCAGCCAAGTCCTTAGCGGGAGTAGTTACAATGAGCAGTTCTTC. The gene calls are TRBV4-1 and TRBJ2-1; 9 bases align to TRBD2. V dropped 1 base and J dropped 4; count of bases not matched to a gene: 8. The CDR3 spans 17 residues. Germline CDR1 MGHRA, CDR2 YSYEKL.

The V and J genes are TRBV2 and TRBJ2-5, with D maybe TRBD1 (6 bases). V was clipped by 11 bases and J by 5 bases, with 15 bases between them. CDR1 is SNHLY and CDR2 is FYNNEI in the germline V gene. CDR3 length equals 12 residues. The CDR3 spells CAGNRVRETQYF. The CDR3 DNA reads TGTGCCGGCAACAGGGTCCGGGAGACCCAGTACTTC.